This T cell receptor beta chain came from a study of control samples from healthy donors and cancer patients. The method was immunoSEQ multiplex PCR; TCRdb's version includes in-frame clones alone and lacks a portion of them. The sample includes some 70,000 clones, over 80% of them seen just once. The CDR3 is 15 amino acids. The germline gives CDR1 KGHDR, CDR2 SFDVKD. Trimming cost V 1 base and J 4 bases; bases outside gene matches: 2. Sequences were obtained from blood. V is TRBV24-1 and J is TRBJ2-3; 9 nucleotides agree with TRBD2. The source of this sequence is a man aged 55 to 70 in good health. The chain's CDR3 is CATSDLAGGADTQYF. CDR3 coding DNA: TGTGCCACCAGTGATTTAGCGGGAGGTGCAGATACGCAGTATTTT.